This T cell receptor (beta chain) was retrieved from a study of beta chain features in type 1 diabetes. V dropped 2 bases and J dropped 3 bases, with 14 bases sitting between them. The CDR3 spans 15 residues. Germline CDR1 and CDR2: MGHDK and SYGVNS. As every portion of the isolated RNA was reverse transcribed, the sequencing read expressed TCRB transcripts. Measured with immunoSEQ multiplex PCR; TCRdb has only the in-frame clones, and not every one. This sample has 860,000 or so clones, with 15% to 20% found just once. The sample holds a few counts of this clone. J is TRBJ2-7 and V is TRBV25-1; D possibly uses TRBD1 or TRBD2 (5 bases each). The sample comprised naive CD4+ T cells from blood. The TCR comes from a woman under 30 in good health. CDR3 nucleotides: TGTGCCAGCAGTGAACCGGGACCCAGGAGCTACGAGCAGTACTTC. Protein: CASSEPGPRSYEQYF.